Following are 20 T cell receptor beta chains from one sample sequenced in a study of blood T cell repertoires in COVID-19. Here immunoSEQ multiplex PCR was the method, and the copy in TCRdb shows in-frame clones only, minus some. The table lists hundreds of thousands of clones, about 88% of them singletons, with around 13% in the top ten. Material for sequencing was peripheral blood. The source is a woman in her 70s with COVID-19, enrolled during active disease.

V usage is TRBV29-1 and J usage is TRBJ2-5; a possible D gene is TRBD2 (5 bases). This CDR3 has 12 residues. The germline V gene has CDR1 SQVTM and CDR2 ANQGSEA. Trimming stripped 5 bases from V and 3 bases from J, with 10 bases between. The CDR3 region is CSVRGNEETQYF. As DNA, the CDR3 is TGCAGCGTTCGAGGGAATGAAGAGACCCAGTACTTC.

The sample holds a few counts of this clone. This chain joins TRBV4-2 and TRBJ2-3; D possibly corresponds to TRBD1 (6 bases). Germline V gene data show CDR1 as LGHNA and CDR2 as YNFKEQ. The V gene lost 0 bases and the J gene lost 15 bases, with 16 bases spanning the gap. The CDR3 totals 13 residues. The CDR3 region has the DNA TGTGCCAGCAGCCAAGATCTACAGGGTTGGGGATATTTT. It codes for CASSQDLQGWGYF.

This clone has just a few counts. The V and J genes are TRBV19 and TRBJ1-1; 9 bases fit TRBD1. Germline lookup yields CDR1 LNHDA and CDR2 SQIVND (reference sequence). CDR3 length equals 13 residues. After removal of 5 bases from V and 6 bases from J, the junction contained 4 bases not matched to a gene. The CDR3 DNA reads TGTGCCAGTAGTCGGGACAGGGCTTCTGAAGCTTTCTTT. Translated: CASSRDRASEAFF.

This chain uses TRBV6-2 or TRBV6-3 with TRBJ1-1; 7 bases align to TRBD1. CDR1 is MNHEY and CDR2 is SVGEGT in the germline V gene. V gave up 2 bases and J gave up 1 base; unmatched junction bases: 10. The CDR3 has 17 amino acids. The CDR3: CASSYTRGQPANTEAFF. The CDR3 nucleotides read TGTGCCAGCAGTTACACCCGGGGACAGCCTGCGAACACTGAAGCTTTCTTT.

The V and J genes are TRBV27 and TRBJ2-7; 8 positions match TRBD2. CDR3 length: 16 residues. Germline CDR1 MNHEY, CDR2 SMNVEV (reference sequence). Trimming cost V 2 bases and J 7 bases; bases outside gene matches: 13. The CDR3 DNA follows: TGTGCCAGCAGTTTAAACGGGAGGGGGGGCCGAAGGGAGCAGTACTTC. Translating gives CASSLNGRGGRREQYF.

The chain recombines TRBV6-5 with TRBJ1-6, with a possible D match to TRBD1 (6 bases). Germline CDR1 and CDR2: MNHEY and SVGAGI. V shed 7 bases and J shed 7 bases, with 8 bases lying between them. There are 12 residues in the CDR3. This CDR3 reads CASTRGNSPLHF. The CDR3 bases are TGTGCCAGCACGAGGGGGAATTCACCCCTCCACTTT.

This chain joins TRBV12-5 and TRBJ2-7; 7 positions agree with TRBD1. J was trimmed by 6 bases and V by 5 bases; bases with no gene match: 10. Germline V gene lookup returns CDR1 LGHNT and CDR2 FRNRAP. The CDR3 contains 14 residues. The CDR3 DNA follows: TGTGCTAGTGGTCCCGGACAGGTATCGTTCGAGCAGTACTTC. As protein: CASGPGQVSFEQYF.

This chain joins TRBV9 and TRBJ2-7; the D is unclear. This CDR3 has 15 amino acids. V dropped 0 bases and J dropped 4 bases, with 14 bases sitting between them. CDR1 is SGDLS, CDR2 YYNGEE, per germline. The CDR3 DNA is TGTGCCAGCAGCGTAGGAGAGCGAGCCAATTACGAGCAGTACTTC. It encodes CASSVGERANYEQYF.

The chain links TRBV19 to TRBJ1-2, with 7 bases lining up with TRBD1. The CDR3 contains 14 residues. From germline, CDR1 is LNHDA and CDR2 SQIVND (reference sequence). The V segment lost 6 bases and the J segment 0 bases; nucleotides outside the gene matches: 4. The DNA for the CDR3 is TGTGCCAGTAGCACAGGGGCCACTAACTATGGCTACACCTTC. Protein sequence: CASSTGATNYGYTF.

This clone was seen a few times. V usage is TRBV2 and J usage is TRBJ1-5; 9 bases align to TRBD1. V was pared by 6 bases and J by 5 bases, with 8 bases of the junction left unmatched. CDR1 and CDR2 (germline): SNHLY, FYNNEI. This CDR3 contains 15 residues. CDR3 sequence: CASRGDRAIYQPQHF. Here the CDR3 DNA reads TGTGCCAGCAGGGGGGACAGGGCAATATATCAGCCCCAGCATTTT. The full variable domain, rest sourced from reference TRBV2 and TRBJ1-5, is EPEVTQTPSHQVTQMGQEVILRCVPISNHLYFYWYRQILGQKVEFLVSFYNNEISEKSEIFDDQFSVERPDGSNFTLKIRSTKLEDSAMYFCASRGDRAIYQPQHFGDGTRLSIL.

The chain employs TRBV4-2 and TRBJ2-3; perhaps TRBD2 as D (6 bases). Trimming took 0 bases from V and 6 from J, leaving 13 bases between them. This CDR3 has 15 residues. Germline V gene sequence: CDR1 LGHNA, CDR2 YNFKEQ. This CDR3 is CASSQELANRDTQYF. DNA of the CDR3: TGTGCCAGCAGCCAAGAGCTAGCGAACAGGGATACGCAGTATTTT.

Details on this clone: Sequence at one end of the junction differs from germline and may be a read error. The chain employs TRBV7-9 and TRBJ2-3; TRBD2 might be the D (6 bases). CDR1 SEHNR and CDR2 FQNEAQ come from the germline V gene (reference sequence). The CDR3 covers 13 residues. The DNA of the CDR3 is TGTGCCAGCAGACCTGGGTCGCGGGATACGCAATATTTT. Its protein product is CASRPGSRDTQYF.

A word on this clone: Different DNA sequences within this sample yield the same CDR3. The chain recombines TRBV2 with TRBJ2-7; 13 bases fit TRBD2. The CDR3 consists of 15 residues. V lost 5 bases, J lost 2 bases, and 3 bases stayed unmatched. The germline V gene encodes CDR1 SNHLY and CDR2 FYNNEI. This CDR3 reads CASSPTSGGAYEQYF. In DNA form, the CDR3 reads TGTGCCAGCAGTCCCACTAGCGGGGGGGCCTACGAGCAGTACTTC.

This clone was seen more than once but under ten times. The V gene is TRBV7-9, the J gene TRBJ1-1; D is uncertain. CDR1 is SEHNR and CDR2 is FQNEAQ in the germline V gene (reference sequence). The CDR3 runs to 13 residues. Trimming took off 3 bases at V and 7 bases at J, with 12 bases between the two ends. CDR3 bases: TGTGCCAGCAGCTTTTTGACGGGATTTGAAGCTTTCTTT. It yields the protein CASSFLTGFEAFF.

This chain connects TRBV18 to TRBJ1-1; 8 nucleotides align to TRBD1. V was pared by 3 bases and J by 1 base, with 4 bases of the junction left unmatched. The CDR3 runs 15 residues. Germline CDR1 and CDR2: KGHSH and LQKENI. CDR3 in DNA: TGTGCCAGCTCACCGACCGGGACAGGGAACACTGAAGCTTTCTTT. Its protein product is CASSPTGTGNTEAFF.

This clone has just one count. The gene calls are TRBV10-1 and TRBJ2-1; 9 bases are shared with TRBD2. The CDR3 runs 14 residues. CDR1 is WNHNN, CDR2 SYGVQD, per germline (reference sequence). The junction had 2 bases not matched to a gene; V was cut back by 3 bases and J by 5 bases. CDR3 bases: TGCGCCAGCAGTGATAGCGGGGGAAACAATGAGCAGTTCTTC. Protein sequence: CASSDSGGNNEQFF.

The V and J genes are TRBV5-4 and TRBJ2-3; 10 bases agree with TRBD2. J was trimmed by 6 bases and V by 3 bases; bases with no gene match: 7. Germline V gene sequence: CDR1 SGHNT, CDR2 YYREEE (reference sequence). The CDR3 has 15 residues. The CDR3 here is CASSSSGGADDTQYF. The CDR3 bases are TGTGCCAGCAGCTCAAGCGGGGGGGCCGATGATACGCAGTATTTT.

V is TRBV25-1 and J is TRBJ2-6; TRBD2 agrees at 11 bases. V dropped 9 bases and J dropped 0; count of bases not matched to a gene: 7. The CDR3 has 17 amino acids. Germline CDR1 and CDR2: MGHDK and SYGVNS. CDR3 coding DNA: TGTGCCAGTCAACTAGCGGGGGTTACCTCTGGGGCCAACGTCCTGACTTTC. It is translated as CASQLAGVTSGANVLTF.

This chain connects TRBV7-9 to TRBJ2-7; D might be TRBD2 (6 bases). The CDR3 has 14 residues. With 5 bases removed from V and 5 bases from J, the gap between germline ends came to 16 bases. Germline V gene sequence: CDR1 SEHNR, CDR2 FQNEAQ (reference sequence). Written as DNA, the CDR3 is TGTGCCAGCAGCCGGGACTCCCAAAGGCACGAGCAGTACTTC. Its translation: CASSRDSQRHEQYF.

V and J are TRBV2 and TRBJ2-3; D is ambiguous. Germline CDR1 reads SNHLY; CDR2 reads FYNNEI. V gave up 10 bases and J gave up 5 bases, with 13 bases separating them. The CDR3 totals 12 residues. The DNA of the CDR3 is TGTGCCACCGCGGAAAGAGGAGATACGCAGTATTTT. Amino acid sequence: CATAERGDTQYF.